The subject of this entry is one TCR beta chain. From the 5' RACE reads, TCRdb called clonotypes with MiXCR, one entry per CDR3 protein. The sample lists about 190,000 distinct CDR3 sequences, around 13% seen once, with 9.5% to 11% in the top ten. This sample is drawn from a study of CD8 T cells in ankylosing spondylitis. This CDR3 is 12 amino acids long. Trimming pared 7 bases from V and 5 bases from J, leaving 12 bases between. The germline V gene has CDR1 SQVTM and CDR2 ANQGSEA. The sample was blood, either unsorted or a sorted T cell fraction (not recorded which). V gene TRBV29-1 combines with J gene TRBJ2-1; tentatively, D is TRBD1 or TRBD2 (5 bases each). The TCR originated in a female donor with ankylosing spondylitis or in good health (not recorded which). CDR3 in DNA: TGCAGCGGGGGACCAGCTAACAATGAGCAGTTCTTC. Translating gives CSGGPANNEQFF.